Listed here are 8 T cell receptor beta chains from one sample, sequenced in a study of spatial heterogeneity in lung cancer. TCRdb processed the 5' RACE reads anew with MiXCR; each CDR3 protein has one entry. The sample holds around 120,000 distinct CDR3 sequences, over 9% seen once. Time point reported: blood at routine non-recurrence follow-up after resection. Material for sequencing was whole RNA from tumor, nontumor lung or frozen PBMC, left unsorted. The specimen was PBMCs, collected at follow-up. The receptors derive from a male donor with early-stage non-small cell lung cancer.

This clonotype was picked up a small number of times. The chain employs TRBV5-1 and TRBJ2-1, with D possibly TRBD1 on 6 matching bases. CDR1 SGHRS and CDR2 YFSETQ come from the germline V gene. Deletions cut 1 base from V and 9 bases from J, with 11 bases between. CDR3 length equals 13 residues. The CDR3: CASSLWGPGEQFF. As DNA, the CDR3 is TGCGCCAGCAGCTTGTGGGGGCCGGGTGAGCAGTTCTTC. The full variable domain, completed using reference TRBV5-1 and TRBJ2-1, is KAGVTQTPRYLIKTRGQQVTLSCSPISGHRSVSWYQQTPGQGLQFLFEYFSETQRNKGNFPGRFSGRQFSNSRSEMNVSTLELGDSALYLCASSLWGPGEQFFGPGTRLTVL.

Ten or more counts support this clonotype. The rearrangement links TRBV20-1 to TRBJ2-6; D is unclear. Germline lookup yields CDR1 DFQATT and CDR2 SNEGSKA (reference sequence). The V end lost 0 bases, the J end lost 1 base, and 13 bases lay between the germline ends. The CDR3 covers 17 residues. CDR3 coding DNA: TGCAGTGCTAGAGATACCACTGCCTTTTCTGGGGCCAACGTCCTGACTTTC. The encoded protein is CSARDTTAFSGANVLTF.

The genes are TRBV5-8 and TRBJ1-2; tentative D call: TRBD1 (6 bases). The CDR3 spans 15 residues. Deletions cut 0 bases from V and 4 bases from J, with 13 bases between. From germline, CDR1 is SGHTS and CDR2 YDEGEE. Here the CDR3 DNA reads TGTGCCAGCAGCTTGGTGCGGGGGCGATTCTATGGCTACACCTTC. The encoded protein is CASSLVRGRFYGYTF.

This clonotype was detected ten times or more. The chain carries TRBV20-1 and TRBJ2-3, with D perhaps matching TRBD1 (5 bases). The V and J ends lost 1 base and 5 bases respectively, with 22 bases between them. The length of the CDR3 is 17 residues. Germline CDR1 reads DFQATT; CDR2 reads SNEGSKA (reference sequence). The CDR3 nucleotides read TGCAGTGCTAGAGTGGACGACACAGGCCTGGCGGAAGATACGCAGTATTTT. Its protein is CSARVDDTGLAEDTQYF.

This clonotype has at least ten counts. V and J are TRBV27 and TRBJ1-6, with D unresolved. Germline lookup yields CDR1 MNHEY and CDR2 SMNVEV (reference sequence). The CDR3 length is 15 residues. V lost 4 bases and J lost 9, with 16 bases in between. CDR3 loop: CASSSQTLGTSPLHF. The CDR3, as DNA: TGTGCCAGCAGTTCCCAGACCCTGGGCACTTCACCCCTCCACTTT.

This clonotype was counted many times. The genes are TRBV29-1 and TRBJ2-7; the D gene is possibly TRBD2 (5 bases). This CDR3 contains 12 residues. Germline V gene sequence: CDR1 SQVTM, CDR2 ANQGSEA. V dropped 5 bases and J dropped 1 base, with 9 bases sitting between them. The CDR3 reads CSVIGSSYEQYF. DNA of the CDR3: TGCAGCGTTATAGGGAGTTCCTACGAGCAGTACTTC.

The chain recombines TRBV7-9 with TRBJ2-6; TRBD1 matches 7 bases. The ends lost 4 bases at V and 11 bases at J; junction bases unmatched: 8. CDR3 size: 14 residues. CDR1 is SEHNR, CDR2 FQNEAQ, per germline (reference sequence). CDR3 in amino acids: CASSWTGQPHVLTF. CDR3 nucleotide sequence: TGTGCCAGCAGCTGGACAGGACAGCCGCACGTCCTGACTTTC.

The genes are TRBV19 and TRBJ1-5; TRBD1 matches at 8 bases. The CDR3 sequence is 14 residues long. Germline CDR1 LNHDA, CDR2 SQIVND (reference sequence). The V gene end was trimmed by 7 bases and the J gene end by 6 bases; junction bases not matched to a gene: 8. CDR3 DNA: TGTGCCAGTATCGCCGGACAGGGAGGTCAGCCCCAGCATTTT. Translated: CASIAGQGGQPQHF.